The rows below give T cell receptor beta chains drawn from one sample of a study of cytomegalovirus exposure and HLA in healthy donors. Some clones are missing from TCRdb's copy, which holds only in-frame ones; the method was immunoSEQ multiplex PCR. This table lists 150,000 to 250,000 clones. Sequencing was carried out using PBMCs. These receptors came from a boy aged 10-17 years in good health and CMV-seronegative. Both conserved end residues are part of each CDR3. Each record gives: D gene, J gene, V gene, CDR3 DNA, CDR3 protein. D genes are given only for firm matches.

D: .; J: TRBJ2-5; V: TRBV30; DNA: TGTGCCTGGAGTGTACGCAGGGCCGTGGGGGAGACCCAGTACTTC; CDR3: CAWSVRRAVGETQYF
D: .; J: TRBJ2-1; V: TRBV9; DNA: TGTGCCAGCAGCGTAGGTGAGGAAAACAATGAGCAGTTCTTC; CDR3: CASSVGEENNEQFF
D: TRBD2; J: TRBJ2-1; V: TRBV5-1; DNA: TGCGCCAGCAGCTTGTTGGAAGGAGCGGGGAGCTCCTACAATGAGCAGTTCTTC; CDR3: CASSLLEGAGSSYNEQFF
D: .; J: TRBJ2-2; V: TRBV28; DNA: TGTGCCAGCAGACTGACTGGGGAGCTGTTTTTT; CDR3: CASRLTGELFF
D: .; J: TRBJ1-3; V: TRBV5-1; DNA: TGCGCCAGCAGCTTGGAGGCAGGGCTTCCTGGAAACACCATATATTTT; CDR3: CASSLEAGLPGNTIYF
D: TRBD2; J: TRBJ2-1; V: TRBV19; DNA: TGTGCCAGTAGTTACGGGGGGGCAGGAAATGAGCAGTTCTTC; CDR3: CASSYGGAGNEQFF
D: TRBD1; J: TRBJ2-7; V: TRBV6-5; DNA: TGTGCCAGCAGCCTACCGGGACAGGGGATCAACGAGCAGTACTTC; CDR3: CASSLPGQGINEQYF
D: .; J: TRBJ2-5; V: TRBV5-1; DNA: TGCGCCAGCAGCTTGGAAGGGCAGGGTAAAAGGACCCAGTACTTC; CDR3: CASSLEGQGKRTQYF
D: .; J: TRBJ2-5; V: TRBV6-1; DNA: TGTGCCAGCAGTGAATATTCGGAGACCCAGTACTTC; CDR3: CASSEYSETQYF
D: TRBD1; J: TRBJ1-2; V: TRBV19; DNA: TGTGCCAGTAAGGGGGACAGGTGGGATTATGGCTACACCTTC; CDR3: CASKGDRWDYGYTF
D: .; J: TRBJ1-3; V: TRBV6-6; DNA: TGTGCCAGCCGCTTTTATGGTGAACTCTCTGGAAACACCATATATTTT; CDR3: CASRFYGELSGNTIYF
D: .; J: TRBJ1-1; V: TRBV5-6; DNA: TGTGCCAGCAGCTTCGGGAGACCTACGAATGAAGCTTTCTTT; CDR3: CASSFGRPTNEAFF
D: .; J: TRBJ1-1; V: TRBV5-5; DNA: TGTGCCAGCAGCTTCATACGAGACACTGAAGCTTTCTTT; CDR3: CASSFIRDTEAFF
D: .; J: TRBJ1-2; V: TRBV30; DNA: TGTGCCTGGAGCGCGGGGGGTCCCTATGGCTACACCTTC; CDR3: CAWSAGGPYGYTF
D: TRBD1; J: TRBJ2-7; V: TRBV30; DNA: TGTGCCTGGACCGGACGGGCAGGGGGAAGATATGAGCAGTACTTC; CDR3: CAWTGRAGGRYEQYF
D: TRBD1; J: TRBJ1-6; V: TRBV4-1; DNA: TGCGCCAGCAGCCAAGCAAGACAGGGAGGTTCACCCCTCCACTTT; CDR3: CASSQARQGGSPLHF
D: TRBD2; J: TRBJ2-1; V: TRBV9; DNA: TGTGCCAGCAGCGTAGGCCTAGCGGTATACAATGAGCAGTTCTTC; CDR3: CASSVGLAVYNEQFF
D: .; J: TRBJ2-5; V: TRBV5-1; DNA: TGCGCCAGCAGCTTGGTGCGGGGTGGGCAAGAGACCCAGTACTTC; CDR3: CASSLVRGGQETQYF
D: TRBD1; J: TRBJ1-5; V: TRBV19; DNA: TGTGCCAGTAGCCGACAGGGACGACAGCCCCAGCATTTT; CDR3: CASSRQGRQPQHF
D: TRBD2; J: TRBJ2-5; V: TRBV5-1; DNA: TGCGCCAGCAGCTTGGGGGCGGGGGGGTCGGAAGAGACCCAGTACTTC; CDR3: CASSLGAGGSEETQYF
D: .; J: TRBJ2-1; V: TRBV11-2; DNA: TGTGCCAGCAGCTACTCGAACAATGAGCAGTTCTTC; CDR3: CASSYSNNEQFF
D: .; J: TRBJ2-4; V: TRBV11-2; DNA: TGTGCCAGCAGCCGGACAGAGACAAGGGTTCAGTACTTC; CDR3: CASSRTETRVQYF
D: TRBD1; J: TRBJ2-5; V: TRBV7-3; DNA: TGTGCCAGCAGTGCTCAGGGGGCCTTTGCAGGAGAGACCCAGTACTTC; CDR3: CASSAQGAFAGETQYF
D: .; J: TRBJ2-5; V: TRBV4-1; DNA: TGCGCCAGCAGCCGCGACACCCAGAGAAGAGAGACCCAGTACTTC; CDR3: CASSRDTQRRETQYF
D: .; J: TRBJ1-2; V: TRBV19; DNA: TGTGCCAGTAGTCCCAGGGGCAGAATTAACTATGGCTACACCTTC; CDR3: CASSPRGRINYGYTF
D: .; J: TRBJ1-2; V: TRBV2; DNA: TGTGCCAGCAGTTTGAGTAACTATGGCTACACCTTC; CDR3: CASSLSNYGYTF
D: .; J: TRBJ2-7; V: TRBV5-4; DNA: TGTGCCAGCAGCTTGGAACGGGGTCCCTACGAGCAGTACTTC; CDR3: CASSLERGPYEQYF
D: .; J: TRBJ2-5; V: TRBV2; DNA: TGTGCCAGCAGTGAAACGGGATTCGGGGGAGAGACCCAGTACTTC; CDR3: CASSETGFGGETQYF
D: TRBD2; J: TRBJ2-5; V: TRBV5-1; DNA: TGCGCCAGCAGGAGGTTAGCGGGGGATCAAGAGACCCAGTACTTC; CDR3: CASRRLAGDQETQYF
D: .; J: TRBJ2-2; V: TRBV7-8; DNA: TGTGCCAGCAGCCTAGAAAGGGGGCCGGGGGGGCCAACCGGGGAGCTGTTTTTT; CDR3: CASSLERGPGGPTGELFF
D: .; J: TRBJ2-7; V: TRBV2; DNA: TGTGCCAGCTGGTCGAGGGGGTTGGGCATCATGAGCTCCTACGAGCAGTACTTC; CDR3: CASWSRGLGIMSSYEQYF
D: TRBD1; J: TRBJ1-1; V: TRBV27; DNA: TGTGCCAGAATCGACCGGCGACAGGGGGCTTGCGAAGCTTTCTTT; CDR3: CARIDRRQGACEAFF
D: TRBD1; J: TRBJ1-1; V: TRBV5-6; DNA: TGTGCCAGCAGCACTACACGACAGGGGATAAGGGTCAACACTGAAGCTTTCTTT; CDR3: CASSTTRQGIRVNTEAFF
D: TRBD2; J: TRBJ2-5; V: TRBV5-6; DNA: TGTGCCAGCTCCGTTTTGGCGGGGGTAAAAGAGACCCAGCACTTC; CDR3: CASSVLAGVKETQHF
D: .; J: TRBJ1-2; V: TRBV11-2; DNA: TGTGCCAGCAGCAGGACACCCAGGGCCTATGGCTACACCTTC; CDR3: CASSRTPRAYGYTF
D: TRBD1; J: TRBJ2-7; V: TRBV19; DNA: TGTGCCAGTAGTTTCACCGGGACAGGGGGCTACGAGCAGTACTTC; CDR3: CASSFTGTGGYEQYF
D: .; J: TRBJ2-7; V: TRBV6-1; DNA: TGTGCCAGCACCCTCGGGAGTTTCGGCGAGCAGTACTTC; CDR3: CASTLGSFGEQYF
D: .; J: TRBJ2-3; V: TRBV7-9; DNA: TGTGCCAGCCCCTCTCCTGATACGCAGTATTTT; CDR3: CASPSPDTQYF
D: TRBD2; J: TRBJ2-7; V: TRBV4-3; DNA: TGCGCCAGCAGCCAGGGACGTAAATTTAGCGGGGGGCCGCCCTACGAGCAGTACTTC; CDR3: CASSQGRKFSGGPPYEQYF
D: .; J: TRBJ2-4; V: TRBV6-5; DNA: TGTGCCAGCAGTTATGCGGGGGCGAGGGACATTCAGTACTTC; CDR3: CASSYAGARDIQYF
D: TRBD2; J: TRBJ2-1; V: TRBV29-1; DNA: TGCAGCGTTTCCCGGACTAGCGGGGGATCCAATGAGCAGTTCTTC; CDR3: CSVSRTSGGSNEQFF
D: .; J: TRBJ2-7; V: TRBV30; DNA: TGTGCCTGGGCGCCCCTTAGCTACGAGCAGTACTTC; CDR3: CAWAPLSYEQYF
D: TRBD1; J: TRBJ2-1; V: TRBV9; DNA: TGTGCCAGCAGCCCAACCGGGACAGGGGGGGGTGAGCAGTTCTTC; CDR3: CASSPTGTGGGEQFF
D: .; J: TRBJ1-2; V: TRBV5-1; DNA: TGCGCCAGCAGCTCGGGGGGGTACCCTGGCTACACCTTC; CDR3: CASSSGGYPGYTF
D: .; J: TRBJ2-5; V: TRBV18; DNA: TGTGCCAGCTCACAGGACTTACAAGAGACCCAGTACTTC; CDR3: CASSQDLQETQYF
D: TRBD2; J: TRBJ2-7; V: TRBV16; DNA: TGTGCCAGCAGCCAACAAGCGGGGGGCCTCTCCTACGAGCAGTACTTC; CDR3: CASSQQAGGLSYEQYF
D: .; J: TRBJ1-6; V: TRBV7-9; DNA: TGTGCCAGCAGTCACGACATAAGCGGTTCACCCCTCCACTTT; CDR3: CASSHDISGSPLHF